These 16 T cell receptor beta chains were all obtained from the same sample, sequenced in a study of metastatic and nonmetastatic thyroid tumors. TCRdb re-called clones via MiXCR from the PCR reads. The sample holds about 9,900 clones; approximately 11% are singletons and the top ten take approximately 7.5%. Each patient went into thyroid surgery without having received any treatment. The sequenced sample was tumor tissue. The receptor set was obtained from a female donor with papillary thyroid cancer or a benign thyroid nodule (not recorded which). Some clones in this sample may be carry-over from other donors' samples.

This clone counts as medium-sized. V gene TRBV28 combines with J gene TRBJ2-3, with unresolved D. Germline V gene lookup returns CDR1 MDHEN and CDR2 SYDVKM. The length of the CDR3 is 15 residues. V lost 2 bases to trimming and J lost 2 bases, with 11 bases between them. The CDR3 nucleotides read TGTGCCAGCAGTTTACCGACCTCAATCACAGATACGCAGTATTTT. Amino acid sequence: CASSLPTSITDTQYF.

This chain links TRBV27 with TRBJ2-3, with TRBD1 as a possible D gene (6 bases). Germline CDR1 reads MNHEY; CDR2 reads SMNVEV (reference sequence). Between the trimmed V and J ends, which lost 8 bases and 0 bases, there was a span of 15 bases. The CDR3 has 15 amino acids. The CDR3 region is CASGIGTRSTDTQYF. CDR3 sequence (DNA): TGTGCCAGCGGGATAGGGACAAGGAGCACAGATACGCAGTATTTT.

This clone showed up many times. The chain is built from TRBV15 and TRBJ2-3; 7 positions agree with TRBD1. Germline values: CDR1 LNHNV, CDR2 YYDKDF (reference sequence). The V and J ends lost 8 bases and 4 bases, in that order; junction bases with no gene match: 6. The CDR3 is 13 amino acids. The CDR3 DNA sequence: TGTGCCACCGGGGACAGAAGGGCAGATACGCAGTATTTT. This encodes CATGDRRADTQYF.

The chain joins TRBV12-3 or TRBV12-4 to TRBJ1-1; D not resolved. The CDR3 is 17 residues long. V lost 7 bases to trimming and J lost 7 bases, with 28 bases between them. The CDR3 nucleotides are TGTGCCAGCACCATCAGGACTGCCCGCTACCGCCCTCTTGAAGCTTTCTTT. It translates to CASTIRTARYRPLEAFF.

V is TRBV28 and J is TRBJ2-4; D tentatively fits TRBD1 or TRBD2 (5 bases each). Germline CDR1 reads MDHEN; CDR2 reads SYDVKM. CDR3 size: 15 residues. V lost 3 bases to trimming and J lost 7 bases, with 16 bases between them. CDR3 in DNA: TGTGCCAGCAGTTTCTCCGGGGCCCTGGGGAACATTCAGTACTTC. This sequence encodes CASSFSGALGNIQYF.

By share, this clone counts as large. The rearrangement uses TRBV6-1 and TRBJ1-2; D is perhaps TRBD1 (5 bases). Per germline, CDR1 MNHNS and CDR2 SASEGT. The CDR3 consists of 13 residues. V lost 2 bases, J lost 5 bases, and 9 bases lay in between. For the CDR3, the DNA is TGTGCCAGCAGTGAAATCGGGGCATATGGCTACACCTTC. Translating gives CASSEIGAYGYTF.

This clone was counted many times. This rearrangement joins TRBV7-9 to TRBJ2-3, with unresolved D. Trimming stripped 6 bases from V and 0 bases from J, with 19 bases between. The CDR3 spans 17 residues. CDR1 and CDR2 (germline): SEHNR, FQNEAQ (reference sequence). In DNA, the CDR3 is TGTGCCAGCAGAAGAAGTAACAGTATCCTTAGCACAGATACGCAGTATTTT. Protein product: CASRRSNSILSTDTQYF. Complete variable domain (other parts from reference TRBV7-9 and TRBJ2-3): DTGVSQNPRHKITKRGQNVTFRCDPISEHNRLYWYRQTLGQGPEFLTYFQNEAQLEKSRLLSDRFSAERPKGSFSTLEIQRTEQGDSAMYLCASRRSNSILSTDTQYFGPGTRLTVL.

This clone has a handful of counts. One end of the junction does not line up with germline, which may come from a read error. The chain carries TRBV19 and TRBJ1-2; TRBD1 aligns across 7 bases. CDR1 LNHDA and CDR2 SQIVND come from the germline V gene (reference sequence). This CDR3 has 14 residues. As DNA, the CDR3 is TGTGCCATTAGTAGGTCGGGACAGAAGGATGGCTACACCTTC. It is translated as CAISRSGQKDGYTF.

By frequency in the sample, this clone is medium-sized (0.01 to 0.1%). This chain uses TRBV7-8 with TRBJ1-5; 10 nucleotides match TRBD1. Germline CDR1 SGHVS, CDR2 FQNEAQ. V trimming: 5 bases; J trimming: 5 bases; junction bases outside the gene matches: 6. The CDR3 runs 15 residues. The CDR3 is CASSLMTGGDQPQHF. CDR3 nucleotide sequence: TGTGCCAGCAGCCTTATGACAGGGGGCGATCAGCCCCAGCATTTT.

This clone is deemed medium-sized. The rearrangement uses TRBV6-1 and TRBJ2-3, with D unclear. Looked up from germline, CDR1 is MNHNS and CDR2 is SASEGT. The CDR3 totals 14 residues. V was pared by 5 bases and J by 0 bases, with 9 bases between. The CDR3 region is CASSSPSSTDTQYF. The CDR3 coding sequence is TGTGCCAGCAGTTCCCCCAGCAGCACAGATACGCAGTATTTT.

This clone has a count of ten or more. The chain recombines TRBV3-1 with TRBJ1-6, with a possible D match to TRBD1 (5 bases). The length of the CDR3 is 15 residues. V was cut by 3 bases and J by 8 bases, with 14 bases left in between. Per germline, CDR1 LGHDT and CDR2 YNNKEL (reference sequence). CDR3 residues: CASSQDRDAYSPLHF. The CDR3 region has the DNA TGTGCCAGCAGCCAGGACCGGGACGCCTATTCACCCCTCCACTTT.

This clone was counted between two and nine times. This sequence joins TRBV2 and TRBJ2-7; weak D call: TRBD2 (5 bases). This CDR3 contains 18 residues. Per germline, CDR1 SNHLY and CDR2 FYNNEI. The V end was cut by 1 base, the J end by 5 bases, with 24 bases between. CDR3 sequence reads: CASSEEGLGVRAGDEQYV. CDR3 nucleotide sequence: TGTGCCAGCAGTGAAGAGGGTTTGGGTGTGAGGGCCGGGGACGAGCAGTACGTC.

In this sample, this clone turned up many times. The rearrangement joins TRBV14 to TRBJ2-2; 7 positions match TRBD2. Per germline, CDR1 SGHDN and CDR2 FVKESK. The CDR3 extends over 16 amino acids. Unmatched junction bases numbered 8, after V lost 4 bases and J lost 3 bases. Here the CDR3 reads CASSPLGREDTGELFF. The CDR3 DNA reads as TGTGCCAGCAGCCCCCTAGGGAGGGAGGACACCGGGGAGCTGTTTTTT. Full variable domain (outside the CDR3, taken from reference TRBV14 and TRBJ2-2): EAGVTQFPSHSVIEKGQTVTLRCDPISGHDNLYWYRRVMGKEIKFLLHFVKESKQDESGMPNNRFLAERTGGTYSTLKVQPAELEDSGVYFCASSPLGREDTGELFFGEGSRLTVL.

At least ten counts were recorded for this clone. The J gene is TRBJ2-3, the V gene TRBV20-1, with 8 nucleotides matching TRBD2. Germline values: CDR1 DFQATT, CDR2 SNEGSKA (reference sequence). This CDR3 is 12 amino acids long. DNA of the CDR3: TGCTGCTACCCAGCGGGAGCAGATACGCAGTATTTT. It codes for CCYPAGADTQYF.

This clone was counted many times. J is TRBJ2-5 and V is TRBV2; D uncertain. V was pared by 9 bases and J by 0 bases, with 8 bases between. This CDR3 is built from 12 residues. CDR1 and CDR2 (germline): SNHLY, FYNNEI. CDR3 DNA: TGTGCCAGTTCCGGGTACCAAGAGACCCAGTACTTC. Translation gives CASSGYQETQYF.

V is TRBV2 and J is TRBJ2-1; 8 bases match TRBD1. This CDR3 comprises 14 residues. The V gene's germline CDR1 is SNHLY and CDR2 FYNNEI. J gave up 3 bases and V 8 bases, and 6 bases lay outside the gene matches. The CDR3 DNA is TGTGCCAGCCAACCGGGACAGGACTACAATGAGCAGTTCTTC. This encodes CASQPGQDYNEQFF.